This T cell receptor (beta chain) was recovered during a study of blood T cells in healthy people across ages. Study-wide context: Using template switching, researchers captured about one barcoded beta molecule for each two T cells. Overall study results and limits: The unknown donor CMV status may have confounded expanded clonotype changes. Greater diversity and more naive CD4+ cells were seen in long-lived donors than in aged donors.

A second PCR of roughly 7 to 11 cycles used a sample-barcoded 5' primer and a J-beta primer mix. Each CDR3 protein is one row after TCRdb ran MiXCR on the 5' RACE reads. The table has about 780,000 distinct CDR3 sequences, less than 60% seen once. The germline gives CDR1 MDHEN, CDR2 SYDVKM. Trimming removed 6 bases from V and 4 bases from J; junction bases left unmatched: 9. The CDR3 totals 16 residues. A remark on this clonotype: The antigen remains unidentified.

Aged roughly 6 to 95, donors were systemically healthy Caucasians from Russia. The sequencing sample was made of blood. The receptor was isolated from an older man in good health. The chain is built from TRBV28 and TRBJ2-6, with 7 bases aligning to TRBD1. Here the CDR3 DNA reads TGTGCCAGCAGCAACCCTGACAGGGTCGGGGCCAACGTCCTGACTTTC. Translation gives CASSNPDRVGANVLTF.